A selection of T cell receptor beta chains follows, all from one sample in a study of OX40 agonist ivuxolimab in advanced cancers. Profiling relied on immunoSEQ multiplex PCR, and the TCRdb table lists in-frame clones only, not all of them. The sample has around 47,000 clones, 75% to 90% seen once. The sample was CD4+ or CD8+ T cells sorted from blood, taken in a trial of the OX40 agonist ivuxolimab. These receptors were taken from an adult with an advanced solid tumor such as melanoma, head and neck, liver or kidney cancer. CDR3s leave out the opening cysteine and the closing phenylalanine or tryptophan.

CDR3	V
ASSPPYGTGGPTSYGYT	TRBV18
ASFPGQRNEKLF	TRBV28
ASSRATKETQY	TRBV7-2
ASSASGAGRGKF	TRBV7-2
ASQWDRGPDTQY	TRBV6-1
ASSASKGTLRGKLF	TRBV9
ASSTGGTVGELF	TRBV19
ASSHLADSSYNEQF	TRBV5-6
ASTRGQSETQY	TRBV25-1
ASSNRRGNTIY	TRBV7-2
ASRAVETQY	TRBV6-1
ASTNSYEQY	TRBV6-1
ASKPGQATTGELF	TRBV2
ASSSGLATGELF	TRBV19
ASSARQGGEQY	TRBV6-4
ASSQQVTGELF	TRBV4-1
ASSKERIEPEKLF	TRBV21-1
ASSFSGFYEQY	TRBV5-8
ASSSPGLAGGSSYNEQF	TRBV5-4
ASSLGSNEKLF	TRBV5-4
ASSHTSGTGNTIY	TRBV4-2
ASSLSGGGSNQPQH	TRBV7-8
ASSPHRESKSGNTIY	TRBV7-6
ASSDSSTNEKLF	TRBV6-5
ASSPRTGYNEQF	TRBV18
ASSQDRGGRGEKLF	TRBV4-3
ASSQTSGRPHLEQY	TRBV7-2
ASSSGQGAVQPQH	TRBV7-8
ASRVERGDYEQY	TRBV5-1
ASSETASYNEQF	TRBV2
ASSADGRGMGYT	TRBV14
ASSKAENTEAF	TRBV7-6
ASSIPDRGTYGYT	TRBV19
ASSLVGTGNLEY	TRBV7-9
ASSPVGGWRNTIY	TRBV7-8
ASSSGLAHNNEQF	TRBV5-4
ASSPDGYTDTQY	TRBV7-3
ASSLEGRVQEAF	TRBV7-9
ASTLYTTDTQY	TRBV7-9
ASSPSPGRNTEAF	TRBV7-2
ASSPASGRVENEQY	TRBV5-4
ASNLDQGGGSPLH	TRBV2
ATSGDRGRSYGYT	TRBV15
SVWATDYGYT	TRBV29-1
ASSLGASYEQY	TRBV7-8
ASSPRDLSYEQY	TRBV18
ASSILGFQETQY	TRBV7-2
ASSPAGTTYEQY	TRBV6-5
ASSPVRNEQF	TRBV18
ASTMGQGGYGYT	TRBV28